These 29 T cell receptor beta chains share one sample of origin, sequenced in a study of T cell changes during pregnancy in multiple sclerosis. Measured with immunoSEQ multiplex PCR; TCRdb has only the in-frame clones, and not every one. Of some 94,000 clones listed, roughly 90% are singletons. The specimen was peripheral blood, collected in the first trimester of pregnancy. The source is a female donor with multiple sclerosis, enrolled in a pregnancy study.

This chain uses TRBV11-2 with TRBJ2-1; tentatively, D is TRBD2 (6 bases). CDR1 and CDR2 from the germline V gene are SGHAT and FQNNGV. V was shortened by 5 bases and J by 0 bases, with 23 bases between the two germline ends. The CDR3 loop spans 19 amino acids. CDR3 loop: CASSRSYSRGTASYNEQFF. The CDR3 nucleotides are TGTGCCAGCAGCCGCTCCTATTCACGCGGGACCGCCTCCTACAATGAGCAGTTCTTC.

The V and J genes are TRBV5-1 and TRBJ2-7; TRBD2 matches 11 bases. V dropped 4 bases and J dropped 2; count of bases not matched to a gene: 8. The CDR3 totals 16 residues. CDR1 is SGHRS, CDR2 YFSETQ, per germline. The CDR3 region has the DNA TGCGCCAGCAGCCCGGGACTAGCGGCCGGCACCTACGAGCAGTACTTC. Amino acids: CASSPGLAAGTYEQYF.

The chain uses TRBV7-8 and TRBJ2-7, with D possibly TRBD1 on 7 matching bases. V dropped 0 bases and J dropped 4 bases, with 16 bases sitting between them. Germline V gene lookup returns CDR1 SGHVS and CDR2 FQNEAQ. This CDR3 is built from 16 residues. CDR3 protein: CASSLAGGTGVYEQYF. CDR3 nucleotide sequence: TGTGCCAGCAGCTTAGCGGGGGGTACAGGGGTATACGAGCAGTACTTC.

The count of this clone is one. This chain connects TRBV12-5 to TRBJ2-7; TRBD2 agrees at 9 bases. Germline V gives CDR1 LGHNT, CDR2 FRNRAP. The CDR3 runs 16 residues. V shed 0 bases, J shed 0 bases, and the junction held 3 bases outside the gene matches. The DNA of the CDR3 is TGTGCTAGTGGTTTGGTTTTAGCGGGGGCCTCCTACGAGCAGTACTTC. Protein product: CASGLVLAGASYEQYF.

The V gene is TRBV6-5, the J gene TRBJ2-5; 9 bases fit TRBD2. The J segment lost 1 base and the V segment lost 7 bases, leaving 4 bases of the junction unmatched. CDR1 and CDR2 (germline): MNHEY, SVGAGI. This CDR3 has 14 residues. CDR3 in amino acids: CASNGGRVQETQYF. In nucleotides, the CDR3 is TGTGCCAGCAACGGCGGGAGGGTCCAAGAGACCCAGTACTTC.

This sequence joins TRBV21-1 and TRBJ2-1; the table names TRBD1, a call not compared with the DNA. TRBV21-1 is a known pseudogene. The CDR3 contains 9 residues. DNA for the CDR3: TGTGCCAGCAGCGGGCTGAAGTTCTTC. The encoded protein is CASSGLKFF.

V is TRBV7-9 and J is TRBJ1-1; D is undetermined. This CDR3 comprises 16 residues. Trimming pared 1 base from V and 1 base from J, leaving 13 bases between. Germline V CDR1 and CDR2: SEHNR, FQNEAQ (reference sequence). The CDR3 reads CASSLERDVWNTEAFF. In DNA form, the CDR3 reads TGTGCCAGCAGCTTAGAACGGGATGTCTGGAACACTGAAGCTTTCTTT. Together with reference TRBV7-9 and TRBJ1-1, the CDR3 gives the full variable domain: DTGVSQNPRHKITKRGQNVTFRCDPISEHNRLYWYRQTLGQGPEFLTYFQNEAQLEKSRLLSDRFSAERPKGSFSTLEIQRTEQGDSAMYLCASSLERDVWNTEAFFGQGTRLTVV.

The V call is TRBV16, the J call TRBJ1-4; tentatively, D is TRBD1 (5 bases). Germline V gives CDR1 KGHSY, CDR2 FQNENV. V was cut by 0 bases and J by 6 bases, with 11 bases left in between. CDR3 length: 15 residues. The CDR3 DNA is TGTGCCAGCAGCCAATCATTCAGGGCGGATGAAAAACTGTTTTTT. Protein product: CASSQSFRADEKLFF.

This chain links TRBV28 with TRBJ1-3; perhaps TRBD1 as D (5 bases). Trimming removed 2 bases from V and 4 bases from J, with 12 bases in between. Germline V CDR1 and CDR2: MDHEN, SYDVKM. The CDR3 spans 15 residues. The CDR3 bases are TGTGCCAGCAGTTTAAATTCGGGGGACGGAAACACCATATATTTT. Amino acid sequence: CASSLNSGDGNTIYF.

The chain couples TRBV5-6 to TRBJ2-7; D possibly corresponds to TRBD2 (5 bases). The V gene's germline CDR1 is SGHDT and CDR2 YYEEEE. The V end was cut by 4 bases, the J end by 8 bases, with 10 bases between. The CDR3 is 11 amino acids. The CDR3 is CASSALAKQYF. As DNA, the CDR3 is TGTGCCAGCAGCGCCTTAGCGAAGCAGTACTTC.

The chain employs TRBV7-9 and TRBJ2-1; 7 nucleotides agree with TRBD2. This CDR3 spans 12 amino acids. Per the germline V gene, CDR1 is SEHNR and CDR2 is FQNEAQ (reference sequence). After removal of 1 base from V and 14 bases from J, the junction contained 5 bases not matched to a gene. This CDR3 is CASSLVQREEFF. In nucleotides, the CDR3 is TGTGCCAGCAGCTTAGTCCAACGGGAGGAGTTCTTC.

The chain employs TRBV10-3 and TRBJ2-7, with 9 bases identical to TRBD1. V was pared by 0 bases and J by 3 bases, with 0 bases of the junction left unmatched. The CDR3 loop spans 14 amino acids. The germline CDR1 and CDR2 sequences are ENHRY and SYGVKD. The CDR3 loop is CAISESGQGYEQYF. The CDR3 DNA sequence: TGTGCCATCAGTGAGTCGGGACAGGGCTACGAGCAGTACTTC.

The chain recombines TRBV19 with TRBJ2-1; TRBD2 is a possible D gene (6 bases). Between the trimmed V and J ends, which lost 6 bases and 6 bases, there was a span of 15 bases. This CDR3 is built from 14 residues. From germline, CDR1 is LNHDA and CDR2 SQIVND (reference sequence). As DNA, the CDR3 is TGTGCCAGTAGACCGGGGGTTTTAGGCAATGAGCAGTTCTTC. This translates into CASRPGVLGNEQFF.

The chain has TRBV13 and TRBJ2-7; D gene unclear. Germline assignment: CDR1 PRHDT and CDR2 FYEKMQ (reference sequence). The CDR3 is made up of 11 amino acids. Trimming cost V 5 bases and J 7 bases, with 9 bases left between them. The CDR3 bases are TGTGCCAGCAGCGCTCAAACAGAGCAGTACTTC. Its protein product is CASSAQTEQYF.

With respect to this clone: Sequence at one end of the junction differs from germline and may be a read error. The genes are TRBV6-1 and TRBJ2-7; D unclear. The CDR3 length is 13 residues. Germline V gene lookup returns CDR1 MNHNS and CDR2 SASEGT. The CDR3 sequence: CASSEGRTYEQYF. The CDR3 nucleotides are TGTGCCAGCAGCGAAGGGCGGACCTACGAGCAGTACTTC.

The rearrangement joins TRBV27 to TRBJ1-5; TRBD1 might be the D (6 bases). The CDR3 runs to 15 residues. Germline V gene sequence: CDR1 MNHEY, CDR2 SMNVEV (reference sequence). The V end lost 3 bases, the J end lost 5 bases, and 14 bases lay between the germline ends. This CDR3 is CASSFSGQPYQPQHF. The DNA of the CDR3 is TGTGCCAGCAGTTTCTCCGGACAGCCGTATCAGCCCCAGCATTTT.

The gene calls are TRBV5-1 and TRBJ2-5, with D maybe TRBD1 (6 bases). The length of the CDR3 is 15 residues. V shed 4 bases and J shed 2 bases, with 15 bases lying between them. Germline CDR1 reads SGHRS; CDR2 reads YFSETQ. The CDR3 protein is CASSLAGRGQETQYF. The CDR3 nucleotides are TGCGCCAGCAGCCTGGCTGGCAGGGGACAAGAGACCCAGTACTTC. Together with reference TRBV5-1 and TRBJ2-5, the CDR3 gives the full variable domain: KAGVTQTPRYLIKTRGQQVTLSCSPISGHRSVSWYQQTPGQGLQFLFEYFSETQRNKGNFPGRFSGRQFSNSRSEMNVSTLELGDSALYLCASSLAGRGQETQYFGPGTRLLVL.

The chain uses TRBV19 and TRBJ2-3, with 7 bases identical to TRBD2. Trimming at V came to 1 base and at J to 1 base, leaving 5 bases not matched to a gene. Germline lookup yields CDR1 LNHDA and CDR2 SQIVND (reference sequence). There are 16 residues in the CDR3. CDR3 loop: CASSIAGRGRTDTQYF. In nucleotides, the CDR3 is TGTGCCAGTAGTATAGCGGGGAGGGGTCGCACAGATACGCAGTATTTT.

The rearrangement joins TRBV2 to TRBJ2-7, with TRBD1 matching 8 bases. V lost 8 bases and J lost 5; bases outside the gene matches: 14. CDR1 and CDR2 from the germline V gene are SNHLY and FYNNEI. The CDR3 totals 15 residues. This CDR3 is CASAPLWTGPHEQYF. The CDR3 DNA follows: TGTGCCAGCGCCCCCCTGTGGACAGGGCCACACGAGCAGTACTTC.

The V gene is TRBV13, the J gene TRBJ2-7; TRBD2 matches 8 bases. Germline CDR1 and CDR2: PRHDT and FYEKMQ (reference sequence). The trim removed 11 bases at V and 4 bases at J, leaving 10 bases unmatched. The CDR3 is made up of 13 amino acids. The CDR3, as DNA: TGTGCCTCCCAAGCGGGAGTGTCGTACGAGCAGTACTTC. Translating it yields CASQAGVSYEQYF.

The chain uses TRBV6-5 and TRBJ2-4, with 11 positions matching TRBD2. V shed 2 bases and J 7 bases; nucleotides not matched to a gene: 4. This CDR3 comprises 15 residues. Germline V lookup: CDR1 MNHEY, CDR2 SVGAGI. CDR3 bases: TGTGCCAGCAGTTACGTGGCTAGCGGGAGGAACATTCAGTACTTC. Residues: CASSYVASGRNIQYF.

The genes are TRBV5-1 and TRBJ1-4; D not resolved. This CDR3 has 14 residues. Deletions cut 1 base from V and 4 bases from J, with 8 bases between. Germline V gene data show CDR1 as SGHRS and CDR2 as YFSETQ. The CDR3 region is CASSLRSYNEKLFF. DNA for the CDR3: TGCGCCAGCAGCTTGCGCAGTTATAATGAAAAACTGTTTTTT.

The chain links TRBV11-2 to TRBJ2-5; TRBD1 matches 10 bases. The CDR3 length is 16 residues. Germline CDR1 reads SGHAT; CDR2 reads FQNNGV. Trimming took 2 bases from V and 3 from J; bases not matched to a gene: 6. The CDR3 reads CASSLKDRGREETQYF. The CDR3 region has the DNA TGTGCCAGCAGCTTAAAAGACAGGGGGCGCGAAGAGACCCAGTACTTC.

This rearrangement joins TRBV5-6 to TRBJ2-1; tentatively, D is TRBD2 (7 bases). Germline-derived CDR1 and CDR2 are SGHDT and YYEEEE. This CDR3 has 15 amino acids. Deletions cut 4 bases from V and 4 bases from J, with 15 bases between. CDR3 bases: TGTGCCAGCAGCAAGGCACAGGGAGGGTACAATGAGCAGTTCTTC. Protein: CASSKAQGGYNEQFF. The full variable domain, its missing parts supplied by reference TRBV5-6 and TRBJ2-1, is DAGVTQSPTHLIKTRGQQVTLRCSPKSGHDTVSWYQQALGQGPQFIFQYYEEEERQRGNFPDRFSGHQFPNYSSELNVNALLLGDSALYLCASSKAQGGYNEQFFGPGTRLTVL.

The V and J genes are TRBV6-5 and TRBJ1-1; the D is unclear. V gave up 0 bases and J gave up 8 bases, with 13 bases separating them. CDR1 MNHEY and CDR2 SVGAGI come from the germline V gene. The CDR3 is made up of 14 amino acids. CDR3 protein: CASSYSNPGPEAFF. The CDR3 region has the DNA TGTGCCAGCAGTTACTCGAATCCAGGTCCGGAAGCTTTCTTT.

This chain links TRBV19 with TRBJ1-1; D is unclear. With 3 bases removed from V and 5 bases from J, the gap between germline ends came to 13 bases. The germline gives CDR1 LNHDA, CDR2 SQIVND (reference sequence). CDR3 size: 14 residues. CDR3 in DNA: TGTGCCAGTAGTATTATGGGGAGGAATACTGAAGCTTTCTTT. Amino acid sequence: CASSIMGRNTEAFF.

This chain uses TRBV7-9 with TRBJ1-2; TRBD1 matches 8 bases. J was trimmed by 6 bases and V by 4 bases; bases with no gene match: 7. Germline lookup yields CDR1 SEHNR and CDR2 FQNEAQ (reference sequence). The length of the CDR3 is 14 residues. The CDR3 sequence: CASSSGQGIDGYTF. The DNA of the CDR3 is TGTGCCAGCAGCTCCGGACAGGGAATCGATGGCTACACCTTC.

This clone was counted between two and nine times. The rearrangement uses TRBV5-6 and TRBJ2-3; D possibly corresponds to TRBD1 (5 bases). With 4 bases removed from V and 1 base from J, the gap between germline ends came to 10 bases. Germline V lookup: CDR1 SGHDT, CDR2 YYEEEE. This CDR3 spans 14 amino acids. The CDR3 is CASSGLQGTDTQYF. In DNA form, the CDR3 reads TGTGCCAGCAGCGGATTACAGGGCACAGATACGCAGTATTTT.

V is TRBV28 and J is TRBJ2-2; 7 nucleotides line up with TRBD1. The CDR3 has 15 amino acids. CDR1 and CDR2 from the germline V gene are MDHEN and SYDVKM. Germline trimming cut 4 bases from V and 3 bases from J; bases unmatched to any gene: 5. CDR3 nucleotides: TGTGCCAGCAGTTCCCCGGACAGGTACACCGGGGAGCTGTTTTTT. It translates to CASSSPDRYTGELFF.